This T cell receptor (beta chain) was identified during a study of blood T cell repertoires in COVID-19. Overall study context: The United States, Italy and Spain provided the acute and convalescent COVID-19 samples. T cells, B-cell-depleted T cells, or PBMCs provided the cDNA or gDNA that served as material.

CDR3 length: 13 residues. The germline V and J ends were trimmed by 3 bases and 1 base, with 6 bases remaining between them. Per the authors' pipeline: For nucleated cells, counts were estimated from reference gene primer amplification. The table came from immunoSEQ multiplex PCR; TCRdb's copy has only in-frame clones and leaves some out. V, J and clone size are taken as reported in that table, and D and trimming were inferred from the DNA itself. In the table there are more than 150,000 clones, around 85% of which are singletons. The chain recombines TRBV12-3 or TRBV12-4 with TRBJ2-5; no firm D call. Sequences were obtained from peripheral blood. The TCR originated in a man in his 70s with active or convalescent COVID-19. The CDR3 DNA is TGTGCCAGCAGTTTCACAGTCCAAGAGACCCAGTACTTC. It is translated as CASSFTVQETQYF.